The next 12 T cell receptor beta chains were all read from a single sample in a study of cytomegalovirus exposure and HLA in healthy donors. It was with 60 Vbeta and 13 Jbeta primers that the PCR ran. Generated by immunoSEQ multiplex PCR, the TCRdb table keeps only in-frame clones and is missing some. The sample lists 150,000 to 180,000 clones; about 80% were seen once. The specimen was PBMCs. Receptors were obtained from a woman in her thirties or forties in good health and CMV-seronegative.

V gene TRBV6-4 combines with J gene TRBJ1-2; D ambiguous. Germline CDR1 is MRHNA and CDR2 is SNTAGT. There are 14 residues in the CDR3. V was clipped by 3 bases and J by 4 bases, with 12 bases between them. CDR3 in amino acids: CASSERAYPYGYTF. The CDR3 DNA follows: TGTGCCAGCAGTGAGCGGGCCTACCCCTATGGCTACACCTTC.

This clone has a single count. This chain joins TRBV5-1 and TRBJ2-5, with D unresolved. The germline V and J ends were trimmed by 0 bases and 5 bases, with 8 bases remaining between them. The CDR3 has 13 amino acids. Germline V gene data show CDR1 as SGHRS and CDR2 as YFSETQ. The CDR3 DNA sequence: TGCGCCAGCAGCTTGGACACATTGGAGACCCAGTACTTC. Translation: CASSLDTLETQYF. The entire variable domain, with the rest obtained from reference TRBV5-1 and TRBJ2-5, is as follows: KAGVTQTPRYLIKTRGQQVTLSCSPISGHRSVSWYQQTPGQGLQFLFEYFSETQRNKGNFPGRFSGRQFSNSRSEMNVSTLELGDSALYLCASSLDTLETQYFGPGTRLLVL.

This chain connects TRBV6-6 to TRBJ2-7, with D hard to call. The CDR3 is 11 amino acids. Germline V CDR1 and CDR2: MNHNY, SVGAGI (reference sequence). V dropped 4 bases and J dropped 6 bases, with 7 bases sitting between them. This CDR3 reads CASSSPGEQYF. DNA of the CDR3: TGTGCCAGCAGTTCCCCGGGCGAGCAGTACTTC.

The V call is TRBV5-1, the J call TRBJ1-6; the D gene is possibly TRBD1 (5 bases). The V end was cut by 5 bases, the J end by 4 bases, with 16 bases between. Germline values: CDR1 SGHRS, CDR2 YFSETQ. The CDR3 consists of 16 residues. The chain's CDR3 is CASSLSRVKYNSPLHF. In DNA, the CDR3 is TGCGCCAGCAGTCTTAGCAGGGTCAAATATAATTCACCCCTCCACTTT.

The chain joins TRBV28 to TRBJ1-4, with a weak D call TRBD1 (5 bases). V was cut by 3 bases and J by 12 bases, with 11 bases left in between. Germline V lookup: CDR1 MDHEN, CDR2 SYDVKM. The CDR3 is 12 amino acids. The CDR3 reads CASSFGGTELFF. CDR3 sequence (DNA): TGTGCCAGCAGTTTCGGGGGAACGGAACTGTTTTTT.

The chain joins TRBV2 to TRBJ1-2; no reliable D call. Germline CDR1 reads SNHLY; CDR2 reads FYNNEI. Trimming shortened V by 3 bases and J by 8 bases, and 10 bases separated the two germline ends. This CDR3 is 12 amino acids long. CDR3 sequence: CASSDRRRGYTF. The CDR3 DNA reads TGTGCCAGCAGTGACAGGCGACGCGGCTACACCTTC.

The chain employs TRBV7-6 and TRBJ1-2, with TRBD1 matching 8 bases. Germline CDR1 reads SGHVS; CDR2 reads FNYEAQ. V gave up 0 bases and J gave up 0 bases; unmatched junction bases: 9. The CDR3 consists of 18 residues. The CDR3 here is CASSLARTGRDPNYGYTF. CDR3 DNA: TGTGCCAGCAGCTTAGCCCGGACAGGGAGGGATCCTAACTATGGCTACACCTTC.

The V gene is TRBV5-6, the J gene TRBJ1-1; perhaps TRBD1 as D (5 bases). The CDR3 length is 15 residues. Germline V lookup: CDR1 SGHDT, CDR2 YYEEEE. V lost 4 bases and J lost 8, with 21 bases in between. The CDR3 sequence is CASSPRGRGFAEAFF. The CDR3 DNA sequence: TGTGCCAGCAGCCCAAGAGGAAGGGGATTCGCAGAAGCTTTCTTT.

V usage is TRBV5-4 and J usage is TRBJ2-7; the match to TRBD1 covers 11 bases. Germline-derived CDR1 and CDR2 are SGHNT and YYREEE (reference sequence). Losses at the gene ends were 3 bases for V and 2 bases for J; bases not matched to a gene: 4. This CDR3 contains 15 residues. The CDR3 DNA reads TGTGCCAGCAGCTCCCGGACAGGGGGCACCTACGAGCAGTACTTC. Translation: CASSSRTGGTYEQYF.

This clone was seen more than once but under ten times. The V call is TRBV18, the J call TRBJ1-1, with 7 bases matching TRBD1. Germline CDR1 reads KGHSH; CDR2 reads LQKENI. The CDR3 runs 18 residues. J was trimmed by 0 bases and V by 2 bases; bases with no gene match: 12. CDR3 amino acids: CASSPSAGRGAMNTEAFF. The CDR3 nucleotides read TGTGCCAGCTCACCATCCGCTGGCAGGGGGGCCATGAACACTGAAGCTTTCTTT.

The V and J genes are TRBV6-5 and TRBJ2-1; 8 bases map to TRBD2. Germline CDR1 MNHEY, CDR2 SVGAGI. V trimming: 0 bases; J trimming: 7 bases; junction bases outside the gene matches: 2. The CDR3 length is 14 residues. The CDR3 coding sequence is TGTGCCAGCAGTTACTCAGCGGGGGCTAATGAGCAGTTCTTC. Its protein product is CASSYSAGANEQFF.

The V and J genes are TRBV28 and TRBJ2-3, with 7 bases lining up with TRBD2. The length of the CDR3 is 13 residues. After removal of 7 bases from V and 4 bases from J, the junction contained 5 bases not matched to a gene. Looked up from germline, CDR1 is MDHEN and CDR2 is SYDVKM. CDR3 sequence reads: CASTPSGADTQYF. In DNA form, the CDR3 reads TGTGCCAGCACTCCCAGCGGGGCAGATACGCAGTATTTT.